The source of this T cell receptor (beta chain) is a study of blood T cell repertoires in COVID-19. Study-wide context: Donors in the United States, Italy and Spain gave samples during acute or convalescent COVID-19. The analysed material was cDNA or gDNA that came from T cells, B-cell-depleted T cells, or PBMCs.

Measured with immunoSEQ multiplex PCR; TCRdb has only the in-frame clones, and not every one. The sample contains roughly 260,000 clones, 90% of which appear only once. This TCR was sampled from a middle-aged woman with acute or convalescent COVID-19. Sequencing used peripheral blood.

CDR3 sequence (DNA): TGTGCCAGCAGCTTACAAGCGAACACTGAAGCTTTCTTT. It codes for CASSLQANTEAFF. The rearrangement links TRBV7-3 to TRBJ1-1; D not certain. The CDR3 is 13 residues long. CDR1 and CDR2 from the germline V gene are SGHTA and FQGTGA. V lost 2 bases, J lost 1 base, and 5 bases lay in between.